The 3 T cell receptor beta chains below were found in one sample sequenced in a study of T cell repertoires and HLA-DP antigens. The antigens these receptors bind are not known. The table came from immunoSEQ multiplex PCR; TCRdb's copy has only in-frame clones and leaves some out. Here the sample spans more than 90,000 clones, 80% to 95% being singletons. Sequences were obtained from CD4+ T cells from PBMCs. These receptors came from a woman between 18 and 29 years old in good health and CMV-seronegative.

The chain combines TRBV20-1 with TRBJ1-1, with D hard to call. The CDR3 consists of 11 residues. Germline lookup yields CDR1 DFQATT and CDR2 SNEGSKA (reference sequence). V lost 5 bases and J 5 bases, leaving 9 bases between the germline ends. CDR3 region: CSAELETEAFF. The DNA of the CDR3 is TGCAGTGCTGAACTCGAGACTGAAGCTTTCTTT.

The gene calls are TRBV5-1 and TRBJ2-5; the match to TRBD2 covers 9 bases. V was pared by 2 bases and J by 6 bases, with 8 bases of the junction left unmatched. The CDR3 runs to 15 residues. Per germline, CDR1 SGHRS and CDR2 YFSETQ. DNA of the CDR3: TGCGCCAGCAGCTTTGGCGGGGGGGCCGAAAAGACCCAGTACTTC. Translated, it gives CASSFGGGAEKTQYF.

This clone was observed a handful of times. The gene calls are TRBV30 and TRBJ2-7; 7 positions match TRBD1. This CDR3 comprises 14 residues. Germline V gives CDR1 GTSNPN, CDR2 SVGIG (reference sequence). Unmatched junction bases numbered 4, after V lost 1 base and J lost 1 base. The CDR3 DNA reads as TGTGCCTGGAGTGGGGGACAGAAGTCCTACGAGCAGTACTTC. This gives the protein CAWSGGQKSYEQYF.